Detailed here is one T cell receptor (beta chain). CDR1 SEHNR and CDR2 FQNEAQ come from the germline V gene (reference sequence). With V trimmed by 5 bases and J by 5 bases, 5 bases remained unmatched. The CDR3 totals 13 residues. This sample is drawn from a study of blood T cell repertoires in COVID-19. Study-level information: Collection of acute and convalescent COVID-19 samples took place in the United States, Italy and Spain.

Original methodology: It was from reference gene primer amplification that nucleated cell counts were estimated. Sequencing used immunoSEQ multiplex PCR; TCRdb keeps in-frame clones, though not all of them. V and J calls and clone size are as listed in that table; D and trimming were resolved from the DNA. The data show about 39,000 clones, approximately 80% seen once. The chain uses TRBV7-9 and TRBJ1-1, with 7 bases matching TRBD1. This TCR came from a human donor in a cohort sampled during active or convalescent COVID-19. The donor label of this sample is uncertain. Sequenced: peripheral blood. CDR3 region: CASSVLQGTEAFF. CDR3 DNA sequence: TGTGCCAGCAGCGTATTACAGGGGACTGAAGCTTTCTTT.